This T cell receptor (beta chain) was found in a study of T cell repertoires in cytomegalovirus infection. Whole-study context: CMV epitopes, recently identified HLA-C-restricted and well-studied HLA-B-restricted, were used. Public TCR beta signature analysis indicated the presence of both CMV infection and matching HLA type. General study results and limits: Summed public TCR beta family frequency identified CMV carriers bearing the relevant HLA. CMV-specific TCR beta clonotypes restricted by HLA-C were the ones dominating the ex vivo response.

One entry per CDR3 protein results from TCRdb running MiXCR on the reads. This repertoire shows 830,000 or so distinct CDR3 sequences, 30% to 35% found once; its top ten account for roughly 12%. This clonotype was seen more than once but under ten times. Its antigen is as yet unknown. Germline V gene lookup returns CDR1 MNHEY and CDR2 SVGAGI. The CDR3 spans 13 residues. V lost 5 bases to trimming and J lost 12 bases, with 20 bases between them. The sequences come from cultured CD8+ T cells from PBMCs, collected from culture after CMV antigen stimulation. This receptor was taken from a human donor in good health (CMV status not recorded). Some clones in this sample may be carry-over from other donors' samples. This chain links TRBV6-5 with TRBJ2-7; D gene unclear. CDR3 in DNA: TGTGCCAGCAGTACAAGACTCTCGGTTCCGTGGTACTTC. Protein sequence: CASSTRLSVPWYF.